Sequencing of this T cell receptor (beta chain) was carried out in a study of blood T cells in healthy people across ages. The sample holds a few counts of this clonotype. A much larger clone differs from this one at a single base, so this may be a read error. Primed by a sample-barcoded 5' primer and a J-beta primer mix, a second PCR proceeded for roughly 7 to 11 cycles. Via MiXCR, TCRdb re-called the 5' RACE reads, giving one row per CDR3 protein. Of hundreds of thousands of distinct CDR3 sequences listed, 32% are singletons. In terms of origin and age, donors were healthy Caucasian individuals from Russia aged about 6 to 100. The CDR3 contains 13 residues. The germline CDR1 and CDR2 sequences are DFQATT and SNEGSKA (reference sequence).

The chain joins TRBV20-1 to TRBJ2-1; D is possibly TRBD1 (6 bases). Near its end, the DNA agrees better with TRBJ2-7, so the J call may be wrong. The specimen was blood. The TCR was taken from a woman over 75 in good health. The CDR3 DNA is TGCAGTGCTGAACAGGGCTCCTACAATGAGCAGTACTTC. It codes for CSAEQGSYNEQYF.